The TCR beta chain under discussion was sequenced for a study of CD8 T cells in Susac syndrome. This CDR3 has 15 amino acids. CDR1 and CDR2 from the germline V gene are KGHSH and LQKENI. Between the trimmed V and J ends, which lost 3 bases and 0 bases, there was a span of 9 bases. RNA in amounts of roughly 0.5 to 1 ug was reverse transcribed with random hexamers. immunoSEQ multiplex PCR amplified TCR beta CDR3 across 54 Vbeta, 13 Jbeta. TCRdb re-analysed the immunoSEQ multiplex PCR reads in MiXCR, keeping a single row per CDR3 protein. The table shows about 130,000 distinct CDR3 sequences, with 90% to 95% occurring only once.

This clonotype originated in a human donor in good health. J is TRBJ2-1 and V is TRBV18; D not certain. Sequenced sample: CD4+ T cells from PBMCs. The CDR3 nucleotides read TGTGCCAGCTCACCCAGATCGAACTCCTACAATGAGCAGTTCTTC. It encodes CASSPRSNSYNEQFF.